What follows is one T cell receptor (beta chain) and its context. The antigen is undetermined. The sample is drawn from a study of T cell responses to AZD1222 COVID-19 vaccine. Repertoires were generated with immunoSEQ multiplex PCR, while TCRdb's copy carries only in-frame clones and drops some. The sample includes 150,000 to 200,000 clones, approximately 92% seen only once; the top ten take around 2.3%. Study conclusions and caveats: Baseline serology detected seropositivity in only six or seven AZD1222 recipients. Repertoire sampling was restricted to post-peak T cell response timepoints.

Germline V lookup: CDR1 LGHDT, CDR2 YNNKEL (reference sequence). V gave up 1 base and J gave up 2 bases, with 10 bases separating them. CDR3 length: 15 amino acids. The V call is TRBV3-1 (or the pseudogene TRBV3-2), the J call TRBJ2-3, with D hard to call. The receptor comes from an adult in good health. The sample here was peripheral blood, taken on day 0 of AZD1222 vaccination. This chain's CDR3 is CASSQGVAITDTQYF. DNA of the CDR3: TGTGCCAGCAGCCAAGGCGTTGCGATCACAGATACGCAGTATTTT.